These T cell receptor beta chains were read from a single sample in a study of T cells in Graves' hyperthyroidism and ophthalmopathy. TCRdb passed the multiplex PCR reads through MiXCR, listing each CDR3 protein once. Of around 300,000 distinct CDR3 sequences in the sample, 15% are singletons; the top ten hold 30% to 35%. Sequences were obtained from blood. These receptor sequences come from a woman aged 45 to 65 with Graves' hyperthyroidism that later progressed to Graves' ophthalmopathy. Each CDR3 is given with its conserved first and last residue. D genes are given only for firm matches. Expanded clones get a size class; other rows say once, few or many, or leave the size out.

cdr3_aa cdr3_nt clone_size j_call v_call cdr3_length d_call
CASRLGETQYF TGTGCCAGCCGGTTGGGGGAGACCCAGTACTTC many TRBJ2-5 TRBV3-1 11 NA
CSAGPGPYRRGNEKLFF TGCAGTGCGGGACCCGGGCCTTATAGAAGGGGAAATGAAAAACTGTTTTTT NA TRBJ1-4 TRBV20-1 17 NA
CANSLTAGGGPTDTQYF TGTGCCAACAGCTTAACGGCGGGGGGAGGGCCTACAGATACGCAGTATTTT NA TRBJ2-3 TRBV7-3 17 TRBD2
CASSLDMGRYEQYF TGCGCCAGCAGCTTGGACATGGGGAGATACGAGCAGTACTTC NA TRBJ2-7 TRBV5-1 14 NA
CASRYGQGGEQFF TGTGCCAGCAGATATGGGCAGGGAGGTGAGCAGTTCTTC many TRBJ2-1 TRBV6-2/TRBV6-3 13 NA
CSARGLAGVTETQYF TGCAGTGCTAGGGGACTAGCGGGAGTCACAGAGACCCAGTACTTC many TRBJ2-5 TRBV20-1 15 TRBD2
CSARDEAVPSGNTIYF TGCAGTGCTAGAGATGAGGCGGTGCCCTCTGGAAACACCATATATTTT NA TRBJ1-3 TRBV20-1 16 NA
CASSDSGGNSPLHF TGTGCCAGCAGTGATTCCGGGGGGAATTCACCCCTCCACTTT many TRBJ1-6 TRBV2 14 NA
CSARLAYFRETQYF TGCAGTGCTAGACTAGCGTACTTCAGGGAGACCCAGTACTTC many TRBJ2-5 TRBV20-1 14 NA
CASTPSPGRSDQPQHF TGTGCCAGCACCCCGTCTCCAGGACGTAGTGATCAGCCCCAGCATTTT NA TRBJ1-5 TRBV6-1 16 NA
CASTRLAGGGELFF TGTGCCAGCACTAGACTAGCGGGAGGGGGGGAGCTGTTTTTT NA TRBJ2-2 TRBV6-2/TRBV6-3 14 TRBD2
CASSGSTGGGELFF TGTGCCAGCAGCGGATCGACAGGGGGCGGGGAGCTGTTTTTT NA TRBJ2-2 TRBV9 14 TRBD1
CASSETGRSEAFF TGTGCCAGCAGTGAAACAGGCAGGAGTGAAGCTTTCTTT many TRBJ1-1 TRBV6-1 13 NA
CASSPEMRVTEAFF TGTGCCAGCAGCCCCGAAATGAGGGTCACTGAAGCTTTCTTT NA TRBJ1-1 TRBV11-3 14 NA
CSAYYSNQPQHF TGCAGTGCCTATTATAGCAATCAGCCCCAGCATTTT few TRBJ1-5 TRBV20-1 12 NA
CASSLGGSGYTGAFF TGCGCCAGCAGCTTGGGCGGTAGTGGATACACTGGAGCTTTCTTT NA TRBJ1-1 TRBV5-1 15 NA
CASSLQGLETQYF TGTGCCAGCAGCCTACAGGGTTTAGAGACCCAGTACTTC many TRBJ2-5 TRBV12-3/TRBV12-4 13 NA
CASSLPGLAGVSTGELFF TGTGCCAGCAGCTTACCCGGACTAGCGGGAGTCAGCACCGGGGAGCTGTTTTTT NA TRBJ2-2 TRBV5-1 18 TRBD2
CASSATSGRSNEQFF TGTGCCAGCAGCGCAACTAGCGGGAGAAGCAATGAGCAGTTCTTC NA TRBJ2-1 TRBV9 15 TRBD2
CATRGQIYEQYF TGTGCCACCCGTGGACAGATATACGAGCAGTACTTC many TRBJ2-7 TRBV15 12 NA
CASSEGLAGPAEQYF TGCGCCAGCAGCGAGGGACTAGCGGGACCGGCCGAGCAGTACTTC many TRBJ2-7 TRBV5-1 15 TRBD2
CASSSGQGNPEAFF TGCGCCAGCAGCTCGGGACAGGGGAACCCTGAAGCTTTCTTT many TRBJ1-1 TRBV10-1 14 TRBD1
CSAPPGPDTDTQYF TGCAGTGCCCCTCCCGGACCAGACACAGATACGCAGTATTTT few TRBJ2-3 TRBV20-1 14 NA
CAISREVGLHEQYF TGTGCCATTTCGCGGGAGGTCGGTCTACACGAGCAGTACTTC NA TRBJ2-7 TRBV7-9 14 TRBD2
CASSLDSSGRGLEQFF TGTGCCAGCAGCTTAGATTCTAGCGGGAGAGGCCTTGAGCAGTTCTTC NA TRBJ2-1 TRBV11-3 16 TRBD2
CSARDPGLAEYEQYF TGCAGTGCTAGAGACCCGGGACTAGCGGAATACGAGCAGTACTTC NA TRBJ2-7 TRBV20-1 15 TRBD2
CSAMGLTSGHNEQFF TGCAGTGCTATGGGTTTGACTAGCGGACACAATGAGCAGTTCTTC many TRBJ2-1 TRBV20-1 15 TRBD2
CASSWSGELFF TGTGCCAGCAGCTGGTCCGGGGAGCTGTTTTTT few TRBJ2-2 TRBV7-8 11 NA
CASSPPTSGANVLTF TGTGCCAGCAGCCCTCCAACCTCTGGGGCCAACGTCCTGACTTTC many TRBJ2-6 TRBV5-5 15 NA
CSARDNLASGNTIYF TGCAGTGCTAGAGATAATCTTGCCTCTGGAAACACCATATATTTT NA TRBJ1-3 TRBV20-1 15 NA
CASTDPGDNTDTQYF TGTGCCAGCACCGACCCGGGGGACAACACAGATACGCAGTATTTT many TRBJ2-3 TRBV12-3/TRBV12-4 15 NA
CASSSGGTSGNTIYF TGTGCCAGCAGTTCGGGGGGGACCTCTGGAAACACCATATATTTT many TRBJ1-3 TRBV28 15 NA
CASNPPGQGYVGYTF TGTGCCAGCAACCCCCCGGGACAGGGATATGTTGGCTACACCTTC many TRBJ1-2 TRBV28 15 TRBD1
CSAFSRSTDTQYF TGCAGCGCCTTCAGCCGTAGCACAGATACGCAGTATTTT NA TRBJ2-3 TRBV29-1 13 NA
CASSPWPGTRGSPLHF TGTGCCAGCAGCCCTTGGCCGGGGACCAGGGGTTCACCCCTCCACTTT many TRBJ1-6 TRBV11-2 16 NA
CASSLPATLGRTEAFF TGTGCCAGCAGCTTACCCGCGACACTCGGTCGCACTGAAGCTTTCTTT many TRBJ1-1 TRBV7-9 16 NA
CASSLNTGELFF TGCGCCAGCAGCTTAAACACCGGGGAGCTGTTTTTT many TRBJ2-2 TRBV5-1 12 NA
CASRDLGGAQGRNQPQHF TGTGCCAGCAGAGACCTTGGTGGGGCGCAGGGAAGAAATCAGCCCCAGCATTTT few TRBJ1-5 TRBV28 18 NA
CASSLSHLDGYTF TGTGCCAGCAGTTTATCCCATCTGGATGGCTACACCTTC many TRBJ1-2 TRBV28 13 NA
CSARPGGAGAKNIQYF TGCAGTGCTCGGCCGGGCGGGGCGGGGGCCAAAAACATTCAGTACTTC few TRBJ2-4 TRBV20-1 16 NA
CASNRGPETGELFF TGTGCCTCTAACCGAGGGCCAGAAACCGGGGAGCTGTTTTTT many TRBJ2-2 TRBV11-2 14 NA
CASLTLVTETQYF TGTGCCAGCCTCACGTTGGTAACGGAGACCCAGTACTTC many TRBJ2-5 TRBV18 13 NA
CSATKLAGGVADTQYF TGCAGTGCTACGAAACTAGCGGGAGGGGTCGCAGATACGCAGTATTTT many TRBJ2-3 TRBV20-1 16 TRBD2
CSARDSLGIRTQYF TGCAGTGCTAGAGATTCCTTAGGAATACGGACCCAGTACTTC many TRBJ2-5 TRBV20-1 14 NA
CSAPSGRDQETQYF TGCAGTGCTCCTAGCGGGAGGGATCAAGAGACCCAGTACTTC NA TRBJ2-5 TRBV20-1 14 TRBD2